The clone carrying this TCR beta chain was counted once. TCRdb's table, derived via immunoSEQ multiplex PCR, lists solely in-frame clones and lacks some. The data show roughly 90,000 clones, with around 90% seen just once and 0.95% held by the top ten. Germline V gene data show CDR1 as LNHDA and CDR2 as SQIVND (reference sequence). Trimming left V 4 bases short and J 4 bases short, with 14 bases between. CDR3 length equals 16 residues. These data come from a study of T cell changes during pregnancy in multiple sclerosis. The sample here was peripheral blood, taken before pregnancy. The TCR was taken from a female donor with multiple sclerosis, enrolled in a pregnancy study. This sequence joins TRBV19 and TRBJ2-6; D may be TRBD1 (5 bases). This chain's CDR3 is CASSTHEGVGANVLTF. The CDR3 DNA sequence: TGTGCCAGTAGTACCCACGAAGGGGTAGGGGCCAACGTCCTGACTTTC.